This TCR beta chain appears in the sequencing data of a study of shared clonotypes between healthy human individuals. Produced via immunoSEQ multiplex PCR; TCRdb's table is partial and in-frame only. Of about 980,000 clones in the sample, 76% were seen once. This clone came up a few times. The sample holds other DNA sequences that translate to the same CDR3. CDR3 length: 14 residues. Germline values: CDR1 KGHSH, CDR2 LQKENI. Trimming left V 3 bases short and J 0 bases short, with 8 bases between. This rearrangement joins TRBV18 to TRBJ1-1; D is unresolved. The sequenced material came from memory CD4+ T cells sorted from blood. The sample's subset: CD45RA-negative fraction. The sequence came from a man aged 18-30 years in good health. Here the CDR3 reads CASSPNGMNTEAFF. The CDR3 region has the DNA TGTGCCAGCTCACCTAACGGAATGAACACTGAAGCTTTCTTT.